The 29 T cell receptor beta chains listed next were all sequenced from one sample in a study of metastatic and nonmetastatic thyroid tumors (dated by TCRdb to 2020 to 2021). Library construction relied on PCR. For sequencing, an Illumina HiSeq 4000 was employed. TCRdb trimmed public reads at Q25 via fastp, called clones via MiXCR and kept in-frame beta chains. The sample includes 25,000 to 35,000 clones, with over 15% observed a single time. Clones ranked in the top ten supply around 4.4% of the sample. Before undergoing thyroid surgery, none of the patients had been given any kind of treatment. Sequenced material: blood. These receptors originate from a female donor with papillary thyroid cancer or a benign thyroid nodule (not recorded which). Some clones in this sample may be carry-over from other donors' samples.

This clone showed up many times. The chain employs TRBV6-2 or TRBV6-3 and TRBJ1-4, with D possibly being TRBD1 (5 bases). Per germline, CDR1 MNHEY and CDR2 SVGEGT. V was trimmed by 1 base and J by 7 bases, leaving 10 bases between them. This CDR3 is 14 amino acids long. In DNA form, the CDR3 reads TGTGCCAGCAGTTACTGGGGGTCGGGTGAAAAACTGTTTTTT. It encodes CASSYWGSGEKLFF.

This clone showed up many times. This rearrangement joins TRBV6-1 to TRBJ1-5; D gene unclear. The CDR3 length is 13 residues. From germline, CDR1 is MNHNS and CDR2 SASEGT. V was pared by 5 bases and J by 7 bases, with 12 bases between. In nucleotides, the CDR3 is TGTGCCAGCAGTTTGCTAGGTGCCCAGCCCCAGCATTTT. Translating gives CASSLLGAQPQHF.

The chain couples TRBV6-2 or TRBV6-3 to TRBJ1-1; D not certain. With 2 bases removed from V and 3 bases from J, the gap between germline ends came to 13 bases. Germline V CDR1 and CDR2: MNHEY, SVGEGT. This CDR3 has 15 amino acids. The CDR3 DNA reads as TGTGCCAGCAGTTACCTGGACGCGGGTGACACTGAAGCTTTCTTT. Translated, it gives CASSYLDAGDTEAFF.

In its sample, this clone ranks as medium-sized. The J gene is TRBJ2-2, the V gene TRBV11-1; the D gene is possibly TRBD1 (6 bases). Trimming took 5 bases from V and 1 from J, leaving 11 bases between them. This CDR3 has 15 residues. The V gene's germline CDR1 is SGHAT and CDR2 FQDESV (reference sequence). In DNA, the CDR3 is TGTGCCAGCAGCGGACAGCTATTGAACACCGGGGAGCTGTTTTTT. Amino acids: CASSGQLLNTGELFF.

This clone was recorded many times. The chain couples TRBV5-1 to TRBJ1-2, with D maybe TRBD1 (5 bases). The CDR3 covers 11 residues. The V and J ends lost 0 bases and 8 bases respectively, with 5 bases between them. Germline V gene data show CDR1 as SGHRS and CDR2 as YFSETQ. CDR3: CASSLGQGYTF. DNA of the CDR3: TGCGCCAGCAGCTTGGGACAGGGCTACACCTTC. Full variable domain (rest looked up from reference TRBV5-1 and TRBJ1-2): KAGVTQTPRYLIKTRGQQVTLSCSPISGHRSVSWYQQTPGQGLQFLFEYFSETQRNKGNFPGRFSGRQFSNSRSEMNVSTLELGDSALYLCASSLGQGYTFGSGTRLTVV.

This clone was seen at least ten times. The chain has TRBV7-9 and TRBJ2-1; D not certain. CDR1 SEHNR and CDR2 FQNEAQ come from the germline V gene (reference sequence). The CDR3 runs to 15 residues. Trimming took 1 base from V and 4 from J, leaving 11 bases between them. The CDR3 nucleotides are TGTGCCAGCAGCTTAGGTGTGGCGGCTTACAATGAGCAGTTCTTC. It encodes CASSLGVAAYNEQFF.

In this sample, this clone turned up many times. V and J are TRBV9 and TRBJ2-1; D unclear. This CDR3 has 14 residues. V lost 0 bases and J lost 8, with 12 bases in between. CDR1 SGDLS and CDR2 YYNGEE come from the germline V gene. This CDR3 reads CASSVVDEAYEQFF. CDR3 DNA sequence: TGTGCCAGCAGCGTAGTCGACGAAGCCTATGAGCAGTTCTTC.

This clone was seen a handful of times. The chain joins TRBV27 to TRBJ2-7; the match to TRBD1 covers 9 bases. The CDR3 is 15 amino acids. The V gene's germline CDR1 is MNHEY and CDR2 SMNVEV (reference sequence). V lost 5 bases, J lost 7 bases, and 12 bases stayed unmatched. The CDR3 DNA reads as TGTGCCAGCAGTGTAAAACAGGGGGCAGCGGAAGAGCAGTACTTC. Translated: CASSVKQGAAEEQYF.

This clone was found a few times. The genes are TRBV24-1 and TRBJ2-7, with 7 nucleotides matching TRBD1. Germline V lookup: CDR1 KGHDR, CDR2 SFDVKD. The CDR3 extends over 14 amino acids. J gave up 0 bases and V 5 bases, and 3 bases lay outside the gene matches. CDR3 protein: CATSGQGISYEQYF. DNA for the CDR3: TGTGCCACCAGTGGACAGGGAATCTCCTACGAGCAGTACTTC.

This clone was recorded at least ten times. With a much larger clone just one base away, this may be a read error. CDR3 region: CASSEGRADTQYF. The DNA for the CDR3 is TGTGCCAGCAGTGAAGGCAGAGCGGATACGCAGTATTTT. The V gene is TRBV6-1, the J gene TRBJ2-3; D unresolved. The CDR3 extends over 13 amino acids. Per the germline V gene, CDR1 is MNHNS and CDR2 is SASEGT. Trimming stripped 1 base from V and 6 bases from J, with 8 bases between.

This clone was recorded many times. CDR3 region: CALTNPPSPSNTGELFF. The CDR3 DNA reads TGTGCCCTAACAAACCCTCCTAGCCCGTCGAACACCGGGGAGCTGTTTTTT. The chain joins TRBV19 to TRBJ2-2; D might be TRBD2 (5 bases). CDR3 size: 17 residues. Per germline, CDR1 LNHDA and CDR2 SQIVND (reference sequence). V lost 11 bases and J lost 0, with 22 bases in between.

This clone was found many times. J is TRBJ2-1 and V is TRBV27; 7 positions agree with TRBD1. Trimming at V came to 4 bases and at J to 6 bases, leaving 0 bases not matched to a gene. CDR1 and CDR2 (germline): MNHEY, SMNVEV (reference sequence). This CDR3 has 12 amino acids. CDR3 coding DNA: TGTGCCAGCAGTTACAGGGGCAATGAGCAGTTCTTC. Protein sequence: CASSYRGNEQFF.

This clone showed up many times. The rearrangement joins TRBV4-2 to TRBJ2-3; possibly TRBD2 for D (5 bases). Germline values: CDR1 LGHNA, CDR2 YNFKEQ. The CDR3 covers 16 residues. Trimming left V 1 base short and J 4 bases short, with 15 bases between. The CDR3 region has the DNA TGTGCCAGCAGCCAAGGCCTCCGGGAAGCCCCAGATACGCAGTATTTT. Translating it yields CASSQGLREAPDTQYF.

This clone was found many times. CDR3 region: CASRPIGVQETQYF. The CDR3 nucleotides are TGTGCCAGCAGACCTATCGGGGTCCAAGAGACCCAGTACTTC. The V gene is TRBV11-2, the J gene TRBJ2-5, with D perhaps matching TRBD2 (5 bases). From germline, CDR1 is SGHAT and CDR2 FQNNGV. The CDR3 is made up of 14 amino acids. With 6 bases removed from V and 1 base from J, the gap between germline ends came to 12 bases.

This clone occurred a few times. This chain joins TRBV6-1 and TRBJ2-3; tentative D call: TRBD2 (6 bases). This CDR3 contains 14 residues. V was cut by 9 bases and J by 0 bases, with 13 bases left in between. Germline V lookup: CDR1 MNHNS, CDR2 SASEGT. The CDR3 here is CARGGSSSTDTQYF. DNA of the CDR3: TGTGCCAGAGGAGGGTCCTCTAGCACAGATACGCAGTATTTT.

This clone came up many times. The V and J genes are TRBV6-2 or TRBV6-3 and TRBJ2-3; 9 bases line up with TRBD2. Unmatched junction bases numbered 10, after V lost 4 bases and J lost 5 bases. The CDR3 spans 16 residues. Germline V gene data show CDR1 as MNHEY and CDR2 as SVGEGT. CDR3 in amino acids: CASSFGAGGPGDTQYF. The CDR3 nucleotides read TGTGCCAGCAGTTTCGGCGCGGGAGGGCCGGGAGATACGCAGTATTTT.

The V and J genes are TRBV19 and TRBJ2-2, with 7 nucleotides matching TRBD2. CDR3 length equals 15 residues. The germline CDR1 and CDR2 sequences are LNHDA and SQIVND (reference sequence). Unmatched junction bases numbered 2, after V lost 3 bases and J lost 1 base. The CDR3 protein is CASSITGGNTGELFF. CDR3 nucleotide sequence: TGTGCCAGTAGTATCACGGGAGGGAACACCGGGGAGCTGTTTTTT.

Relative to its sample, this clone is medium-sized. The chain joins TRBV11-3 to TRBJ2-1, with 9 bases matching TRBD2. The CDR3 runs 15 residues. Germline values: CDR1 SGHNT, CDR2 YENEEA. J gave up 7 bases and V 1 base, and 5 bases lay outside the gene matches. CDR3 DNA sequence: TGTGCCAGCAGCTTAGTAGCGGGAGCGTATAATGAGCAGTTCTTC. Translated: CASSLVAGAYNEQFF.

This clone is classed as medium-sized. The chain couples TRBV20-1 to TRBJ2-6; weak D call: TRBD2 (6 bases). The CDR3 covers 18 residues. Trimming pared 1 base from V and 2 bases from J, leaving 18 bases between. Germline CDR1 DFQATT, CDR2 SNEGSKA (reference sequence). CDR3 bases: TGCAGTGCTAGAGCGGGGGAGGTGCCGGTAACTGGGGCCAACGTCCTGACTTTC. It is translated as CSARAGEVPVTGANVLTF.

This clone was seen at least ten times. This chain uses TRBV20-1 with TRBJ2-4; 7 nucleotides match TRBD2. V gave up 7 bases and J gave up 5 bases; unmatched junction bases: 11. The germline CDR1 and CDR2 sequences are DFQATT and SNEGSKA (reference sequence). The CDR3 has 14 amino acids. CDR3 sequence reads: CSVLTSPDQNIQYF. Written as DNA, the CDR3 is TGCAGTGTCCTGACTAGCCCCGACCAAAACATTCAGTACTTC.

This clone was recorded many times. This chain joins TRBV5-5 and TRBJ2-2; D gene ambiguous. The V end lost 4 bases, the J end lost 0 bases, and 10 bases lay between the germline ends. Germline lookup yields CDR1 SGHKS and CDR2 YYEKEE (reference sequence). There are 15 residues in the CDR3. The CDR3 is CASSRLASNTGELFF. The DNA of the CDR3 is TGTGCCAGCAGCCGCCTCGCTTCGAACACCGGGGAGCTGTTTTTT.

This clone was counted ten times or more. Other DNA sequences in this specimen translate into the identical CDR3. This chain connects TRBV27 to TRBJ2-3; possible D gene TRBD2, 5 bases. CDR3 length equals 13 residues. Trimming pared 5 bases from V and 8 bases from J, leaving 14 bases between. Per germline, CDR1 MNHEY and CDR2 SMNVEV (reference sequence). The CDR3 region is CASSPSGLGTQYF. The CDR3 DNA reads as TGTGCCAGCAGTCCGTCTGGACTGGGTACGCAGTATTTT.

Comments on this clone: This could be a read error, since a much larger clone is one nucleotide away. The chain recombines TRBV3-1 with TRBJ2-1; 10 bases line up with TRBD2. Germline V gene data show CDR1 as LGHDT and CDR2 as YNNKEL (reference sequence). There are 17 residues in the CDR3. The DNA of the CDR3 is TGTGCCAGCAGCAAAGAAGGCAGCGGGAGGGCCTACAATGAGCAGTTCTTC. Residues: CASSKEGSGRAYNEQFF.

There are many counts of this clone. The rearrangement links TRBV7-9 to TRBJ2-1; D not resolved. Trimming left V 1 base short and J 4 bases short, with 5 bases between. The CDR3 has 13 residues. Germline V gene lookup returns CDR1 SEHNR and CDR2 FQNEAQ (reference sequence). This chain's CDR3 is CASSLGSYNEQFF. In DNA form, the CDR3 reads TGTGCCAGCAGCTTAGGATCGTACAATGAGCAGTTCTTC.

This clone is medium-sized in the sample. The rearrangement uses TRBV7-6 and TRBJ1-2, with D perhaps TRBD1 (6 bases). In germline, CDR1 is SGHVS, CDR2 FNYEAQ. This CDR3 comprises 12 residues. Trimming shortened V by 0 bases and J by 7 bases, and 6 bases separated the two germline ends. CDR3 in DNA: TGTGCCAGCAGCTTAGCAGGGGGTGGCTACACCTTC. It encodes CASSLAGGGYTF.

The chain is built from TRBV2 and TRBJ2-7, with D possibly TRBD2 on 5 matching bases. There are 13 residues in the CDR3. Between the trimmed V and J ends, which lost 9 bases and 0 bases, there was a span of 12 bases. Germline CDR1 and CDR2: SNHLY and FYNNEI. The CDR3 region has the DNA TGTGCCAGATATGGTAGCGACTCCTACGAGCAGTACTTC. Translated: CARYGSDSYEQYF.

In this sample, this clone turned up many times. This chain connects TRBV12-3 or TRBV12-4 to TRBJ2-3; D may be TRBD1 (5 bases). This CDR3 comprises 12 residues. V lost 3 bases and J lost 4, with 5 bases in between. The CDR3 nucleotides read TGTGCCAGCAGTTTCAGGGCAGATACGCAGTATTTT. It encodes CASSFRADTQYF.

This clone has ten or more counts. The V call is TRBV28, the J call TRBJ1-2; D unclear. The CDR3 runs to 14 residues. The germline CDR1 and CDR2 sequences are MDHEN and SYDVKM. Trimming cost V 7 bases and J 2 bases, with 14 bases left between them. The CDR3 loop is CASTPPARNYGYTF. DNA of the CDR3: TGTGCCAGCACCCCCCCCGCACGAAACTATGGCTACACCTTC.

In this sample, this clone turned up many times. CDR3 DNA sequence: TGTGCCAGCAGTTACTCGGGTCAGGGATCCACTGAAGCTTTCTTT. This gives the protein CASSYSGQGSTEAFF. This chain joins TRBV6-6 and TRBJ1-1, with D perhaps matching TRBD1 (5 bases). The CDR3 loop spans 15 amino acids. Trimming shortened V by 0 bases and J by 4 bases, and 12 bases separated the two germline ends. Germline V lookup: CDR1 MNHNY, CDR2 SVGAGI (reference sequence).